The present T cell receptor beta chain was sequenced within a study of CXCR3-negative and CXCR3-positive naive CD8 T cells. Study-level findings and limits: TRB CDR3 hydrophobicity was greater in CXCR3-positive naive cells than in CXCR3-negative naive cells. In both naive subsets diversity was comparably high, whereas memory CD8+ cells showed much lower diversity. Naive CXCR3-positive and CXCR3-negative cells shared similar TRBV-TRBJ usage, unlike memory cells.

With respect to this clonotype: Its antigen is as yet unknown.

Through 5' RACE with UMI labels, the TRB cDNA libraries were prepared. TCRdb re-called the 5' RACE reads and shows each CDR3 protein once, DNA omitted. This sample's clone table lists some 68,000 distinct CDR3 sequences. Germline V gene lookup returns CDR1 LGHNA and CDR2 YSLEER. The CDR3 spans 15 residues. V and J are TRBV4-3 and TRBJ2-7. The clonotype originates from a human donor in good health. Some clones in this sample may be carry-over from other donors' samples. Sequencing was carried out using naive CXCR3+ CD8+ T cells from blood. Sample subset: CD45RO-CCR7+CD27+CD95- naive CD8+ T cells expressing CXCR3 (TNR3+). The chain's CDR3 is CASSQDYTGTYEQYF.